This record looks at one T cell receptor beta chain sequence and its context. Germline assignment: CDR1 SGHRS and CDR2 YFSETQ. Trimming at V came to 3 bases and at J to 7 bases, leaving 14 bases not matched to a gene. The CDR3 loop spans 17 amino acids. This entry comes from a study of cytomegalovirus exposure and HLA in healthy donors. Primers for the PCR totalled 60 Vbeta and 13 Jbeta. Assay used: immunoSEQ multiplex PCR; TCRdb lists only in-frame clones, some missing. The table lists about 190,000 clones, 60% to 80% of them singletons. This chain joins TRBV5-1 and TRBJ2-2; 8 nucleotides match TRBD1. Sequencing used PBMCs. The receptor was isolated from a woman between 18 and 29 years old in good health and CMV-seronegative. CDR3 amino acids: CASSSPRTGYIIGELFF. The CDR3 DNA reads as TGCGCCAGCAGCTCCCCGAGGACAGGGTATATAATCGGGGAGCTGTTTTTT. The complete variable domain, with remaining parts taken from reference TRBV5-1 and TRBJ2-2, reads KAGVTQTPRYLIKTRGQQVTLSCSPISGHRSVSWYQQTPGQGLQFLFEYFSETQRNKGNFPGRFSGRQFSNSRSEMNVSTLELGDSALYLCASSSPRTGYIIGELFFGEGSRLTVL.